This T cell receptor beta chain was documented in a study of cytomegalovirus exposure and HLA in healthy donors. At the level of the study: Most genotyped donors, around 86% of roughly 400, had Caucasian-associated genetic ancestry.

For this clone: The antigen remains undetermined.

Germline loops: CDR1 SEHNR, CDR2 FQNEAQ (reference sequence). The ends lost 3 bases at V and 7 bases at J; junction bases unmatched: 5. There are 14 residues in the CDR3. The study, taken as a whole, reports: Later work associated roughly 17,000 TCR beta sequences with HLA alleles at 0.05 false discovery rate.

Both 60 Vbeta primers and 13 Jbeta primers went into the PCR. The table came from immunoSEQ multiplex PCR; TCRdb's copy has only in-frame clones and leaves some out. In the table there are 85,000 to 90,000 clones, approximately 76% of which are singletons. The sequencing input was PBMCs. The clonotype comes from a young man in good health and CMV-seropositive. The gene calls are TRBV7-9 and TRBJ2-7, with 11 bases aligning to TRBD2. The CDR3 DNA reads TGTGCCAGCAGCTTCTCACTAGCGGGGGTGGAGCAGTACTTC. This sequence encodes CASSFSLAGVEQYF.